One and the same sample provided the 18 T cell receptor beta chains below, sequenced in a study of tumor-infiltrating lymphocytes in localized non-small cell lung cancer. The data were produced by immunoSEQ multiplex PCR, yet TCRdb's version contains in-frame clones alone and is incomplete. Of 13,000 or so clones in the sample, 80% to 90% were seen once. Sequenced input: lung tumor tissue. The source of these receptors is a human donor with non-small cell lung cancer.

This chain connects TRBV5-1 to TRBJ1-4, with TRBD1 matching 7 bases. Germline V gene sequence: CDR1 SGHRS, CDR2 YFSETQ. CDR3 length equals 15 residues. Germline trimming cut 0 bases from V and 5 bases from J; bases unmatched to any gene: 4. This CDR3 is CASSLDGQVNEKLFF. CDR3 DNA: TGCGCCAGCAGCTTGGATGGACAGGTGAATGAAAAACTGTTTTTT. The variable domain in full, with the rest retrieved from reference TRBV5-1 and TRBJ1-4, is KAGVTQTPRYLIKTRGQQVTLSCSPISGHRSVSWYQQTPGQGLQFLFEYFSETQRNKGNFPGRFSGRQFSNSRSEMNVSTLELGDSALYLCASSLDGQVNEKLFFGSGTQLSVL.

V gene TRBV18 combines with J gene TRBJ2-2; D not certain. V dropped 3 bases and J dropped 1 base, with 12 bases sitting between them. Germline CDR1 KGHSH, CDR2 LQKENI. The CDR3 sequence is 16 residues long. The CDR3 reads CASSPIAHGNTGELFF. CDR3 DNA: TGTGCCAGCTCACCTATAGCCCATGGGAACACCGGGGAGCTGTTTTTT.

The V and J genes are TRBV7-8 and TRBJ2-7; D may correspond to TRBD1 or TRBD2 (5 bases each). V lost 4 bases and J 4 bases, leaving 14 bases between the germline ends. The CDR3 sequence is 14 residues long. Germline values: CDR1 SGHVS, CDR2 FQNEAQ. Here the CDR3 reads CASSSSGPFYEQYF. In DNA, the CDR3 is TGTGCCAGCAGCTCCTCGGGACCGTTTTACGAGCAGTACTTC.

This clone was detected only once. The chain couples TRBV4-1 to TRBJ2-7, with 12 positions matching TRBD2. The CDR3 is 16 residues long. J gave up 3 bases and V 3 bases, and 6 bases lay outside the gene matches. Germline V CDR1 and CDR2: MGHRA, YSYEKL. CDR3 nucleotides: TGCGCCAGCAGCCAGCCGACTAGCGGGAGATACTACGAGCAGTACTTC. As protein: CASSQPTSGRYYEQYF.

The V and J genes are TRBV11-1 and TRBJ2-5; TRBD1 agrees at 10 bases. Losses at the gene ends were 8 bases for V and 5 bases for J; bases not matched to a gene: 8. This CDR3 region has 14 residues. Germline V gene lookup returns CDR1 SGHAT and CDR2 FQDESV (reference sequence). The CDR3 protein is CASLDRGLSETQYF. The DNA for the CDR3 is TGTGCCAGCCTCGACAGGGGGCTGAGTGAGACCCAGTACTTC.

As DNA, the CDR3 is TGTGCCAGCACGACAGGGGTGAACACTGAAGCTTTCTTT. Translating gives CASTTGVNTEAFF. The chain employs TRBV6-1 and TRBJ1-1; 8 bases agree with TRBD1. There are 13 residues in the CDR3. Per the germline V gene, CDR1 is MNHNS and CDR2 is SASEGT. The V segment lost 7 bases and the J segment 0 bases; nucleotides outside the gene matches: 1.

J is TRBJ1-2 and V is TRBV27; 8 positions agree with TRBD1. The CDR3 length is 14 residues. The trim removed 3 bases at V and 8 bases at J, leaving 8 bases unmatched. Germline V gives CDR1 MNHEY, CDR2 SMNVEV (reference sequence). The CDR3 here is CASSFAGQDYGYTF. CDR3 coding DNA: TGTGCCAGCAGTTTCGCGGGACAGGATTACGGCTACACCTTC.

V usage is TRBV10-2 and J usage is TRBJ2-7; tentatively, D is TRBD1 (6 bases). Germline V gene data show CDR1 as WSHSY and CDR2 as SAAADI. The CDR3 spans 13 residues. V lost 6 bases and J 3 bases, leaving 12 bases between the germline ends. In DNA form, the CDR3 reads TGCGCCAGCAGGGACAGTAGATACTACGAGCAGTACTTC. It yields the protein CASRDSRYYEQYF.

The chain links TRBV10-2 to TRBJ2-2; D is unclear. The V end lost 0 bases, the J end lost 3 bases, and 8 bases lay between the germline ends. The CDR3 contains 15 residues. The germline V gene has CDR1 WSHSY and CDR2 SAAADI. In DNA form, the CDR3 reads TGCGCCAGCAGTGAGTCGAAAGGGCACACCGGGGAGCTGTTTTTT. Its translation: CASSESKGHTGELFF.

The chain couples TRBV11-3 to TRBJ2-3, with D unresolved. In germline, CDR1 is SGHNT, CDR2 YENEEA. CDR3 length: 13 residues. Trimming removed 5 bases from V and 1 base from J, with 7 bases in between. CDR3: CASSPQGTDTQYF. CDR3 coding DNA: TGTGCCAGCAGCCCTCAGGGCACAGATACGCAGTATTTT.

This clone was detected only once. The genes are TRBV5-1 and TRBJ1-6; D unclear. This CDR3 region has 13 residues. Germline values: CDR1 SGHRS, CDR2 YFSETQ. Between the trimmed V and J ends, which lost 4 bases and 7 bases, there was a span of 9 bases. The CDR3 here is CASSGSDNSPLHF. The CDR3 DNA reads as TGCGCCAGCAGCGGGTCAGACAATTCACCCCTCCACTTT.

This chain links TRBV19 with TRBJ1-2; 11 bases align to TRBD1. The CDR3 length is 15 residues. In germline, CDR1 is LNHDA, CDR2 SQIVND (reference sequence). Unmatched junction bases numbered 7, after V lost 4 bases and J lost 6 bases. The CDR3 sequence is CASSRRTGGVDGYTF. CDR3 nucleotides: TGTGCCAGTAGTAGGAGGACAGGGGGCGTCGATGGCTACACCTTC.

The table lists this clone with a few counts. The genes are TRBV4-1 and TRBJ2-3; D may correspond to TRBD1 or TRBD2 (5 bases each). Germline V gene sequence: CDR1 MGHRA, CDR2 YSYEKL. The CDR3 loop spans 14 amino acids. Trimming stripped 4 bases from V and 5 bases from J, with 13 bases between. The CDR3 nucleotides are TGCGCCAGCAGCCGGGACGGAACAGGAGATACGCAGTATTTT. It yields the protein CASSRDGTGDTQYF.

The CDR3: CASSLLGSMNEQYF. Here the CDR3 DNA reads TGTGCCAGCAGTCTCCTTGGGAGTATGAACGAGCAGTACTTC. The chain links TRBV6-5 to TRBJ2-7, with D possibly matching TRBD2 (5 bases). CDR1 and CDR2 (germline): MNHEY, SVGAGI. The CDR3 has 14 residues. V was clipped by 5 bases and J by 5 bases, with 16 bases between them.

This chain's CDR3 is CASSQWLATDTQYF. The CDR3 DNA reads as TGCGCCAGCAGCCAATGGTTGGCCACAGATACGCAGTATTTT. The J gene is TRBJ2-3, the V gene TRBV4-1; D is undetermined. Between the trimmed V and J ends, which lost 2 bases and 2 bases, there was a span of 8 bases. This CDR3 has 14 residues. Germline V gives CDR1 MGHRA, CDR2 YSYEKL.

The chain joins TRBV19 to TRBJ2-1, with D possibly matching TRBD1 (5 bases). V lost 7 bases to trimming and J lost 9 bases, with 10 bases between them. The CDR3 sequence is 11 residues long. CDR1 and CDR2 from the germline V gene are LNHDA and SQIVND (reference sequence). The CDR3 DNA follows: TGTGCCAGTAATTTTCAGGGTGAGCAGTTCTTC. Protein product: CASNFQGEQFF.

The chain links TRBV10-2 to TRBJ1-5, with D maybe TRBD1 (5 bases). Germline V gene sequence: CDR1 WSHSY, CDR2 SAAADI. V lost 6 bases and J lost 1, with 13 bases in between. This CDR3 has 15 amino acids. CDR3 bases: TGCGCCAGCAGAATGGGGGGGTCGAGCAATCAGCCCCAGCATTTT. Protein: CASRMGGSSNQPQHF.

The CDR3 loop is CATSTDRAKTQYF. CDR3 in DNA: TGTGCCACCAGCACCGACAGGGCAAAGACCCAGTACTTC. The rearrangement links TRBV15 to TRBJ2-5, with TRBD1 matching over 7 bases. Trimming took 4 bases from V and 6 from J; bases not matched to a gene: 5. CDR1 and CDR2 (germline): LNHNV, YYDKDF (reference sequence). The CDR3 runs to 13 residues.